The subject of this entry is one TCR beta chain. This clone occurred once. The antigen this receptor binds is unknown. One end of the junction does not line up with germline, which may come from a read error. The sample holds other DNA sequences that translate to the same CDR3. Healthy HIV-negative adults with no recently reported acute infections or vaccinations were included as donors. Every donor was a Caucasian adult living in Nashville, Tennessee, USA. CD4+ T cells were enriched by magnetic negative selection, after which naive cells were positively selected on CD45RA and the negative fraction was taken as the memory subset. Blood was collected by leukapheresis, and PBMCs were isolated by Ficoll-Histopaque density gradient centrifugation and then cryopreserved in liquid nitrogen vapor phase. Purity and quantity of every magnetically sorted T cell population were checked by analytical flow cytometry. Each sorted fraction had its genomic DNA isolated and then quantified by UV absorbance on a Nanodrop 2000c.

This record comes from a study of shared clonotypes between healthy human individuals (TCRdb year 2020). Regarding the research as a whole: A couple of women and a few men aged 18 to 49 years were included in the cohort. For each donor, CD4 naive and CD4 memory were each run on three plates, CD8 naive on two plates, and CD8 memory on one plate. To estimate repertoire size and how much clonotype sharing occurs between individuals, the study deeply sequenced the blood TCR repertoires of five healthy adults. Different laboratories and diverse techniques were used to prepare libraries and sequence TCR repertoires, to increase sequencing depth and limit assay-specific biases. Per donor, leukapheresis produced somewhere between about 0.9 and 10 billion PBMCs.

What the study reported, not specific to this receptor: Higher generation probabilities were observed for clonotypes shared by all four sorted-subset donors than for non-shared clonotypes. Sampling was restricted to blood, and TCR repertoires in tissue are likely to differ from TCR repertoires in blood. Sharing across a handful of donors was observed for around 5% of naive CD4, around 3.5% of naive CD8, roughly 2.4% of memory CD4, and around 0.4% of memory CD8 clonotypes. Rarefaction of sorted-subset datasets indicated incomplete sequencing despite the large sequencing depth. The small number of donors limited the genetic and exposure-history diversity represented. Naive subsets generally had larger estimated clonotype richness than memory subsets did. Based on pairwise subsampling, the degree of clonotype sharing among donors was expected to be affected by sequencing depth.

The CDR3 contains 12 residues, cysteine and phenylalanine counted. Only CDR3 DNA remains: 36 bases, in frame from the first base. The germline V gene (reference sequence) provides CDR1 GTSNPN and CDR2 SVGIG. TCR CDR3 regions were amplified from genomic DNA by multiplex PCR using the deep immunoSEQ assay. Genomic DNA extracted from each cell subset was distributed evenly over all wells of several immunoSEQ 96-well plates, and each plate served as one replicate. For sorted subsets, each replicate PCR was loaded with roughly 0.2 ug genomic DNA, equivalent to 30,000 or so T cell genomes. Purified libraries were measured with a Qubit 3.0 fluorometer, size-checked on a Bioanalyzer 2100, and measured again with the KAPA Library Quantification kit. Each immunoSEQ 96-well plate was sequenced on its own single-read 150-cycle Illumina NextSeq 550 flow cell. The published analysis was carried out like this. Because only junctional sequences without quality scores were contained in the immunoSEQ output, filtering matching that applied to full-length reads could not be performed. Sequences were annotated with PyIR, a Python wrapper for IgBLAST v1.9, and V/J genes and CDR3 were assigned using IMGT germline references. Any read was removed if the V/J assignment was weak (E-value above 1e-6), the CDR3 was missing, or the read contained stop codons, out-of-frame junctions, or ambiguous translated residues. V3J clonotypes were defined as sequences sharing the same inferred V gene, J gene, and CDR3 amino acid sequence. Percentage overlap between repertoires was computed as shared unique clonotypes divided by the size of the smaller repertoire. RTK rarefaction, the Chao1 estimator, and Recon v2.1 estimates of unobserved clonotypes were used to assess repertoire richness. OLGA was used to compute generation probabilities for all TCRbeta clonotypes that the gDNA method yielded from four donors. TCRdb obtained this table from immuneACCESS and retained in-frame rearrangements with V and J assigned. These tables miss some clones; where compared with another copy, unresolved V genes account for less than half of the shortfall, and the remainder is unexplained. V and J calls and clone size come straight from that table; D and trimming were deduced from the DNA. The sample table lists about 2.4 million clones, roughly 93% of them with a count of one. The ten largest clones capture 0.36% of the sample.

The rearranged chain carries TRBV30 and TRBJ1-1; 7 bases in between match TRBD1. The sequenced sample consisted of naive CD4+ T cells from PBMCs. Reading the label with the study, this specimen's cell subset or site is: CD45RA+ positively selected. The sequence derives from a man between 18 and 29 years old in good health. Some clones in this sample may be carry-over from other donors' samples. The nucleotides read TGTGCCTGGCACACAGGGGACACTGAGGCTTTCTTT. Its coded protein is CAWHTGDTEAFF. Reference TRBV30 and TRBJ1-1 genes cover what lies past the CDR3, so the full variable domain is SQTIHQWPATLVQPVGSPLSLECTVEGTSNPNLYWYRQAAGRGLQLLFYSVGIGQISSEVPQNLSASRPQDRQFILSSKKLLLSDSGFYLCAWHTGDTEAFFGQGTRLTVV.